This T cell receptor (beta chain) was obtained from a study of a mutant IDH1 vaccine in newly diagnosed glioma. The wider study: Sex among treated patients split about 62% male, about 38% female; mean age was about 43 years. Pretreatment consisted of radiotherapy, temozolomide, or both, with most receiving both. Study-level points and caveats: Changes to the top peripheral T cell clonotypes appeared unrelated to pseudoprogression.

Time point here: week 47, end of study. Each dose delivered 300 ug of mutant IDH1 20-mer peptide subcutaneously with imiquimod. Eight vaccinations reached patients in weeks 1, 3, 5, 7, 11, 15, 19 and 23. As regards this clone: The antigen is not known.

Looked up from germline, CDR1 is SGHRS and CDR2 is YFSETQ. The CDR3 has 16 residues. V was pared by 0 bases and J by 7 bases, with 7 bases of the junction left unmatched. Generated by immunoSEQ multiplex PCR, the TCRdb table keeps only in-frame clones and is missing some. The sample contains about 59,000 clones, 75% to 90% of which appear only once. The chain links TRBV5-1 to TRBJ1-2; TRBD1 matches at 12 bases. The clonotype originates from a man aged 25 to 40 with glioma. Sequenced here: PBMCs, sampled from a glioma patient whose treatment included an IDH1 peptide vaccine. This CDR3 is CASSLAGTGGAGGYTF. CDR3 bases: TGCGCCAGCAGCTTGGCCGGGACAGGGGGCGCGGGTGGCTACACCTTC.